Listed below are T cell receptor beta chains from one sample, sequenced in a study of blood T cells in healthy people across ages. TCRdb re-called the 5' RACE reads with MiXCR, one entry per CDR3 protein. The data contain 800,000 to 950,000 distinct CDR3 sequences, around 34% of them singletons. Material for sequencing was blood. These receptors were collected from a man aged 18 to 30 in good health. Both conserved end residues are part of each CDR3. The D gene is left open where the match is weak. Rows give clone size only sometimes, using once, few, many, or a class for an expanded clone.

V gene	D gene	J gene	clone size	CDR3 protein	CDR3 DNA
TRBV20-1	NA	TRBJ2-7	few	CSARGSGEQYF	TGCAGTGCTAGGGGGAGCGGCGAGCAGTACTTC
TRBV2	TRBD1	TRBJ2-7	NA	CASTEARGLYEQYF	TGTGCCAGCACCGAGGCCAGGGGGCTCTACGAGCAGTACTTC
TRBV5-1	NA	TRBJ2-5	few	CASSLVSSKETQYF	TGCGCCAGCAGCTTGGTATCATCCAAAGAGACCCAGTACTTC
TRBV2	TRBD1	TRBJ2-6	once	CASEGTGDSGANVLTF	TGTGCCAGCGAAGGGACAGGCGACTCTGGGGCCAACGTCCTGACTTTC
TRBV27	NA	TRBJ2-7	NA	CASSLLGASYEQYF	TGTGCCAGCAGTTTATTGGGGGCCTCCTACGAGCAGTACTTC
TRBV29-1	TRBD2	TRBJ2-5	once	CSVAGRAWETQYF	TGCAGCGTTGCCGGGAGGGCCTGGGAGACCCAGTACTTC
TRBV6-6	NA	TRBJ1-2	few	CASSYSQTGNYGYTF	TGTGCCAGCAGTTACTCTCAAACAGGGAACTATGGCTACACCTTC
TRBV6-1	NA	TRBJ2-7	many	CASSEIQQGEQYF	TGTGCCAGCAGTGAAATTCAACAGGGCGAGCAGTACTTC
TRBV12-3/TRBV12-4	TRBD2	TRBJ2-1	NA	CASSLRRGGHNEQFF	TGTGCCAGCAGTTTGCGGCGGGGGGGCCACAATGAGCAGTTCTTC
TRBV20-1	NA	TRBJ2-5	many	CSAYRTLTETQYF	TGCAGTGCTTATAGGACCCTGACGGAGACCCAGTACTTC
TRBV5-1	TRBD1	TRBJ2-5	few	CASSRGQGVLETQYF	TGCGCCAGCAGCCGGGGACAGGGAGTTTTGGAGACCCAGTACTTC
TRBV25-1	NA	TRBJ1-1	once	CASSETGFNTEAFF	TGTGCCAGCAGCGAAACAGGGTTTAACACTGAAGCTTTCTTT
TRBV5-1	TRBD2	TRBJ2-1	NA	CASSHISGGRNEQFF	TGCGCCAGCAGCCATATCAGCGGGGGCCGCAATGAGCAGTTCTTC
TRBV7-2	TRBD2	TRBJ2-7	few	CASSPLAGRQYNEQYF	TGTGCCAGCAGCCCATTAGCGGGTCGGCAGTACAATGAGCAGTACTTC
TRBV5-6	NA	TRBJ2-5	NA	CASSWSGGLQETQYF	TGTGCCAGCAGCTGGAGTGGCGGACTACAAGAGACCCAGTACTTC
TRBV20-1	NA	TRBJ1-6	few	CSAPPSSYNSPLHF	TGCAGTGCTCCTCCTAGCTCCTATAATTCACCCCTCCACTTT
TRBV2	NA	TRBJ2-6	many	CASSPQAGANVLTF	TGTGCCAGCAGCCCGCAGGCTGGGGCCAACGTCCTGACTTTC
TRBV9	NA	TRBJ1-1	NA	CASSASRGMNTEAFF	TGTGCCAGCAGCGCGTCCAGGGGCATGAACACTGAAGCTTTCTTT
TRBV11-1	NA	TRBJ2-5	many	CASSPRDYQETQYF	TGTGCCAGCAGCCCCAGAGACTACCAAGAGACCCAGTACTTC
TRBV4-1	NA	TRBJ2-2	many	CASSRGPPNTGELFF	TGCGCCAGCAGTAGGGGCCCCCCGAACACCGGGGAGCTGTTTTTT
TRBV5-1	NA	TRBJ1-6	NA	CTSSLDYNSPLHF	TGCACCAGCAGCTTGGATTATAATTCACCCCTCCACTTT
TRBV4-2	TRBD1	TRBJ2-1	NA	CASSHPPPGQALGEQFF	TGTGCCAGCAGCCATCCTCCCCCGGGACAGGCGTTGGGTGAGCAGTTCTTC
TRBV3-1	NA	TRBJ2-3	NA	CASSQLTTDTQYF	TGTGCCAGCAGCCAACTTACCACAGATACGCAGTATTTT
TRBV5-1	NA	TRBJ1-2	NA	CASSLEDPGSGYTF	TGCGCCAGCAGCCTCGAGGACCCAGGGAGTGGCTACACCTTC
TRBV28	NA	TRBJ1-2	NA	CAGGALGGYTF	TGTGCCGGCGGCGCTCTTGGGGGATACACCTTC
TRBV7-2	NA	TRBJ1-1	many	CASSLGLANTEAFF	TGTGCCAGCAGCTTAGGGCTTGCGAACACTGAAGCTTTCTTT
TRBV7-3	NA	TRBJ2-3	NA	CASSPPTESSTDTQYF	TGTGCCAGCAGCCCCCCGACAGAATCTAGCACAGATACGCAGTATTTT
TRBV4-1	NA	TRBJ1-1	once	CASSQNRVLNTEAFF	TGCGCCAGCAGCCAAAACAGGGTGTTGAACACTGAAGCTTTCTTT
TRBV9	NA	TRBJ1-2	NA	CASSTGDSYYGYTF	TGTGCCAGCAGCACCGGAGACAGTTACTATGGCTACACCTTC
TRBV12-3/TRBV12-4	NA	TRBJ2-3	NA	CASSLYVATDTQYF	TGTGCCAGCAGTCTTTACGTCGCCACAGATACGCAGTATTTT
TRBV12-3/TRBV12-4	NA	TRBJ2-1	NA	CASSVIGGNEQFF	TGTGCCAGCAGTGTGATTGGGGGCAATGAGCAGTTCTTC
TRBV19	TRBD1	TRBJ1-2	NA	CASSTDRGQEDGYTF	TGTGCCAGTAGTACGGACAGGGGGCAAGAAGATGGCTACACCTTC
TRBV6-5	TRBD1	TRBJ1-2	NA	CATRQGAGYTF	TGTGCCACCCGACAGGGGGCTGGCTACACCTTC
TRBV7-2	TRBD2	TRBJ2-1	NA	CASSFSGGAQNEQFF	TGTGCCAGCAGCTTTAGCGGGGGGGCCCAAAATGAGCAGTTCTTC
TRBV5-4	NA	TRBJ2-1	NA	CASSPDFYTEQFF	TGTGCCAGCAGCCCCGATTTCTATACAGAGCAGTTCTTC
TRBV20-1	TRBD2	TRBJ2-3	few	CSARTSGALTDTQYF	TGCAGTGCACGCACTAGCGGGGCCCTCACAGATACGCAGTATTTT
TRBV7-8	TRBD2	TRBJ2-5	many	CASSLTTRLAGQETQYF	TGTGCCAGCAGCCTAACCACCCGACTAGCGGGCCAAGAGACCCAGTACTTC
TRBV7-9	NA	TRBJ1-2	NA	CASSDGQTPLYGYTF	TGTGCCAGCAGCGACGGACAGACCCCTCTCTATGGCTACACCTTC
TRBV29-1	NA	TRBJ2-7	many	CSVAVGGDGYEQYF	TGCAGCGTGGCCGTTGGGGGCGACGGGTACGAGCAGTACTTC
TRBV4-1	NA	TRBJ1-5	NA	CASSQTPGQPQHF	TGCGCCAGCAGCCAAACGCCTGGGCAGCCCCAGCATTTT
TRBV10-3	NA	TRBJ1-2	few	CAISEGSGDGYTF	TGTGCCATCAGTGAGGGGTCGGGGGATGGCTACACCTTC
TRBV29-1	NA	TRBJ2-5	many	CSAGRGETQYF	TGCAGCGCCGGTAGGGGAGAGACCCAGTACTTC
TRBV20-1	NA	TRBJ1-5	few	CSAGNREQPQHF	TGCAGTGCTGGAAACAGGGAACAGCCCCAGCATTTT
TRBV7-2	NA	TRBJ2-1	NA	CASSLSTAYSYNEQFF	TGTGCCAGCAGCTTGTCAACGGCTTACTCCTACAATGAGCAGTTCTTC
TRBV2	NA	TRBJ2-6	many	CASRLSGANVLTF	TGTGCCAGCAGACTCTCTGGGGCCAACGTCCTGACTTTC
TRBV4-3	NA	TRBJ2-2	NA	CASSQDLAYLGSGELFF	TGCGCCAGCAGCCAAGATCTGGCCTATCTAGGTTCCGGGGAGCTGTTTTTT
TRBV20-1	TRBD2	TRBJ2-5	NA	CSALLAGGGTQYF	TGCAGTGCCTTATTAGCGGGGGGCGGTACCCAGTACTTC
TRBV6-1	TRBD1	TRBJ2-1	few	CASTRRGTGTRGGNEQFF	TGTGCCAGCACGCGAAGGGGGACAGGGACAAGAGGAGGCAATGAGCAGTTCTTC